This T cell receptor beta chain was captured by sequencing in a study of blood T cells in healthy people across ages. General study findings and limits: The lack of PBMC sorting stopped any conclusive naive versus antigen-experienced comparison. It was the long-lived donors that had more naive CD4+ cells and higher diversity than aged donors.

CDR3 length: 16 amino acids. The V and J ends lost 6 bases and 4 bases, in that order; junction bases with no gene match: 14. Per germline, CDR1 MDHEN and CDR2 SYDVKM. This clonotype occurred a few times. Its antigen is undetermined. For the second PCR, which ran for about 7 to 12 cycles, a sample-barcoded 5' primer and a J-beta primer mix were used. TCRdb ran MiXCR on the 5' RACE reads and lists one entry per CDR3 protein. Among fewer than 1,000,000 distinct CDR3 sequences listed, 46% were seen once. Every sample gave at least 5 micrograms of total RNA when it was extracted. This receptor was obtained from a man of 80 years or more in good health. The genes are TRBV28 and TRBJ2-7, with 8 bases fitting TRBD1. The sample consisted of blood. CDR3 amino acids: CASSQTIGTGKYEQYF. CDR3 nucleotide sequence: TGTGCCAGCAGCCAAACCATCGGGACAGGCAAATACGAGCAGTACTTC.